Listed here is a single TCR beta chain. V gave up 6 bases and J gave up 4 bases; unmatched junction bases: 8. Germline-derived CDR1 and CDR2 are MGHDK and SYGVNS. The CDR3 sequence is 15 residues long. This entry belongs to a study of beta chain features in type 1 diabetes. Reverse transcribing all isolated RNA meant expressed TCRB transcripts were sequenced. Method: immunoSEQ multiplex PCR; TCRdb's copy keeps in-frame clones and lacks some. The data hold 200,000 to 250,000 clones, with 68% observed a single time. Averaging around 110 mL, one heparinised blood draw came from each individual donor. The J gene is TRBJ2-1, the V gene TRBV25-1; 8 bases map to TRBD2. The source is a man aged 25 to 40 in good health. Material for sequencing was naive CD4+ T cells from blood. The CDR3 DNA reads as TGTGCCAGCAGGGAAAGCGGGGGAAGATACAATGAGCAGTTCTTC. As protein: CASRESGGRYNEQFF.